This T cell receptor beta chain was recorded in a study of OX40 agonist ivuxolimab in advanced cancers. Study information: The dose of intravenous ivuxolimab that patients received every 2 weeks ranged from 0.01 to 10 mg/kg. Three patients responded partially, comprising one with hepatocellular carcinoma and two with cutaneous melanoma.

The study's findings and limits: Relatively little clonal expansion, among the lowest observed, appeared in partial responders at 0.1-3.0 mg/kg.

On this clone itself: Its antigen remains unknown.

This CDR3 is 17 amino acids long. The germline CDR1 and CDR2 sequences are KGHSH and LQKENI. V lost 4 bases to trimming and J lost 8 bases, with 23 bases between them. The assay was immunoSEQ multiplex PCR, and TCRdb's table has in-frame clones only and misses some. The table records 60,000 or so clones, approximately 77% of them present only once. This sequence joins TRBV18 and TRBJ1-4, with D possibly TRBD1 on 6 matching bases. This TCR derives from an adult with an advanced solid tumor such as melanoma, head and neck, liver or kidney cancer. This specimen was CD4+ or CD8+ T cells sorted from blood, taken in a trial of the OX40 agonist ivuxolimab. The CDR3 loop reads CASSLSPWTARREKLFF. In DNA, the CDR3 is TGTGCCAGCTCACTGTCTCCCTGGACAGCCCGGCGGGAAAAACTGTTTTTT.